This T cell receptor (beta chain) originates from a study of CXCR3-negative and CXCR3-positive naive CD8 T cells. 5' RACE with UMI labels generated the TRB cDNA libraries. With the 5' RACE reads reprocessed, TCRdb shows one record per CDR3 protein and no DNA. This sample contains some 28,000 distinct CDR3 sequences. CDR1 is SGHVS and CDR2 is FNYEAQ in the germline V gene. This CDR3 has 15 residues. This chain joins TRBV7-6 and TRBJ2-7; no DNA is available, so the TRBD1 call from TCRdb remains unchecked. Specimen: memory CD8+ T cells from blood. This receptor was identified in a human donor in good health. Some clones in this sample may be carry-over from other donors' samples. The chain's CDR3 is CASSLGTGPKYEQYF.